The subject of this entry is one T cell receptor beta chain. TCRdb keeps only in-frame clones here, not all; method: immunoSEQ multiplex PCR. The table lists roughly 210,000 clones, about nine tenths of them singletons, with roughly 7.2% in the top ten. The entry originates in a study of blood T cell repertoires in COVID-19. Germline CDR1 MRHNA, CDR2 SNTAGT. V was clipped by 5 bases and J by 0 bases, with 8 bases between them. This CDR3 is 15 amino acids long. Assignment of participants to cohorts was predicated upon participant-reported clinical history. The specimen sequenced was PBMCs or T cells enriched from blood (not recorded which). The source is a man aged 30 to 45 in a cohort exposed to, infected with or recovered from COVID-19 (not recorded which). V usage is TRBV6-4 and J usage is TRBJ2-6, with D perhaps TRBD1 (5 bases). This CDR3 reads CASSRDSSGANVLTF. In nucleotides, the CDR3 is TGTGCCAGCAGTAGAGACAGCTCTGGGGCCAACGTCCTGACTTTC.